Described below is a single TCR beta chain sequence and its context. What it binds is not known. 13 Jbeta primers and 60 Vbeta primers were used for the PCR. Methods used by the authors: Unique TCR beta chains totaled about 73 million in a later count, with roughly 11 million of them shared. The table came from immunoSEQ multiplex PCR; TCRdb's copy has only in-frame clones and leaves some out. The DNA was the basis for D and trimming; V, J and clone size are from that table. The sample records 100,000 to 150,000 clones, about three quarters being singletons. The sample comes from a study of cytomegalovirus exposure and HLA in healthy donors. Study-wide points: Compared with the roughly 670-donor mean, an Asian-associated ancestry cluster reportedly had fewer N-insertions, according to a later analysis. By HLA locus, TCR association rates varied in a later analysis, with DRB1 showing the most and HLA-C the fewest. Several top significant clusters appeared, in a later analysis, to be linked to common viral pathogens.

The CDR3 runs to 14 residues. V shed 1 base, J shed 6 bases, and the junction held 6 bases outside the gene matches. The germline gives CDR1 LGHNA, CDR2 YNFKEQ. Sequenced: PBMCs. This TCR was recovered from a woman aged 55-75 years in good health and CMV-seropositive. V and J are TRBV4-2 and TRBJ2-7; 7 nucleotides match TRBD2. Here the CDR3 reads CASSQAPGEGEQYF. The DNA of the CDR3 is TGTGCCAGCAGCCAAGCGCCGGGGGAGGGCGAGCAGTACTTC.